The 27 T cell receptor beta chains given below trace back to one sample, sequenced in a study of CD8+CD57+ T cells in acquired aplastic anemia. Genomic DNA served as template for TCR beta VDJ and CDR3 profiling. TCRdb itself ran the reads through MiXCR, one entry per CDR3 protein. The sample records some 120,000 distinct CDR3 sequences, approximately 36% being singletons. An expansion of CD8+CD57+ cells by flow cytometry had been shown in patients chosen for sequencing. Sequencing was carried out using sorted CD4+, CD8+, or CD8+CD57+ T cells (not recorded which) from PBMCs. These receptors all come from a human donor with aplastic anemia.

This clonotype was observed many times. The genes are TRBV7-6 and TRBJ1-1; D might be TRBD1 (6 bases). Trimming took off 5 bases at V and 4 bases at J, with 11 bases between the two ends. Germline loops: CDR1 SGHVS, CDR2 FNYEAQ. CDR3 length: 13 amino acids. The CDR3 loop reads CASSRQVGTEAFF. Written as DNA, the CDR3 is TGTGCCAGCAGCCGACAGGTGGGCACTGAAGCTTTCTTT.

This clonotype was detected many times. The V call is TRBV5-6, the J call TRBJ2-2, with 9 bases fitting TRBD1. Germline V CDR1 and CDR2: SGHDT, YYEEEE. The CDR3 extends over 15 amino acids. V trimming: 2 bases; J trimming: 7 bases; junction bases outside the gene matches: 6. CDR3 bases: TGTGCCAGCAGCTTTAAACAGGGGGCCGACGGGGAGCTGTTTTTT. Protein: CASSFKQGADGELFF. The variable domain in full, with the rest retrieved from reference TRBV5-6 and TRBJ2-2, is DAGVTQSPTHLIKTRGQQVTLRCSPKSGHDTVSWYQQALGQGPQFIFQYYEEEERQRGNFPDRFSGHQFPNYSSELNVNALLLGDSALYLCASSFKQGADGELFFGEGSRLTVL.

Of note for this clonotype: A single base separates this from a much larger clone, so it may be a read error. V and J are TRBV2 and TRBJ2-3; D remains ambiguous. Germline V lookup: CDR1 SNHLY, CDR2 FYNNEI. Trimming left V 5 bases short and J 2 bases short, with 2 bases between. This CDR3 is built from 11 residues. This CDR3 reads CASSPTDTQYF. The DNA for the CDR3 is TGTGCCAGCAGTCCCACAGATACGCAGTATTTT.

V is TRBV3-1 and J is TRBJ2-3, with TRBD2 identical over 10 bases. With V trimmed by 1 base and J by 4 bases, 5 bases remained unmatched. Per the germline V gene, CDR1 is LGHDT and CDR2 is YNNKEL (reference sequence). The CDR3 totals 16 residues. CDR3 sequence: CASSQVAGGLADTQYF. CDR3 in DNA: TGTGCCAGCAGCCAAGTAGCGGGGGGCCTAGCAGATACGCAGTATTTT.

This clonotype was found once. A much larger clone differs by one base, so this may be a read error. In nucleotides, the CDR3 is TGTGCCAGCAGTTCAATTCCGGCGGAAAGCAGTCAGCCCCAGCATTTT. Translation: CASSSIPAESSQPQHF. J is TRBJ1-5 and V is TRBV6-2 or TRBV6-3; D remains unclear. Germline V lookup: CDR1 MNHEY, CDR2 SVGEGT. This CDR3 has 16 amino acids.

With regard to this clonotype: This clone may be a read error of a much larger clone one base away. The chain links TRBV11-2 to TRBJ2-1; D is tentatively TRBD1 or TRBD2 (5 bases each). Trimming pared 3 bases from V and 10 bases from J, leaving 19 bases between. Germline CDR1 and CDR2: SGHAT and FQNNGV. The CDR3 has 15 residues. DNA of the CDR3: TGTGCCAGCAGCTTTCGACAGAGGGAAAACGGGGAGCAGTTCTTC. This codes for CASSFRQRENGEQFF. The whole variable domain, remainder taken from reference TRBV11-2 and TRBJ2-1, is EAGVAQSPRYKIIEKRQSVAFWCNPISGHATLYWYQQILGQGPKLLIQFQNNGVVDDSQLPKDRFSAERLKGVDSTLKIQPAKLEDSAVYLCASSFRQRENGEQFFGPGTRLTVL.

This clonotype came up a few times. The genes are TRBV6-1 and TRBJ2-3; D is perhaps TRBD1 (6 bases). Germline CDR1 reads MNHNS; CDR2 reads SASEGT. This CDR3 spans 17 amino acids. The germline V and J ends were trimmed by 6 bases and 2 bases, with 21 bases remaining between them. The DNA of the CDR3 is TGTGCCAGCAGCAGAGCGCTTCCGGGACACCTCACAGATACGCAGTATTTT. Amino acids: CASSRALPGHLTDTQYF.

Worth noting for this clonotype: This may be a read error, as it is one base from a much larger clone. It is likely a read error, because the conserved phenylalanine at the end of the CDR3 is missing. This chain links TRBV20-1 with TRBJ2-3, with D uncertain. Germline loops: CDR1 DFQATT, CDR2 SNEGSKA (reference sequence). The CDR3 totals 11 residues. V was cut by 6 bases and J by 6 bases, with 10 bases left in between. CDR3 protein: CSARAPDTQYL. The CDR3 DNA follows: TGCAGTGCCCGTGCCCCGGATACGCAGTATCTT.

Ten or more counts support this clonotype. V and J are TRBV2 and TRBJ2-2, with a tentative D call TRBD1 (5 bases). This CDR3 is 13 amino acids long. V lost 3 bases and J 9 bases, leaving 11 bases between the germline ends. Germline-derived CDR1 and CDR2 are SNHLY and FYNNEI. CDR3 region: CASSDGARWELFF. The DNA for the CDR3 is TGTGCCAGCAGTGATGGGGCTAGATGGGAGCTGTTTTTT. Looking up the rest from reference TRBV2 and TRBJ2-2 gives the full variable domain: EPEVTQTPSHQVTQMGQEVILRCVPISNHLYFYWYRQILGQKVEFLVSFYNNEISEKSEIFDDQFSVERPDGSNFTLKIRSTKLEDSAMYFCASSDGARWELFFGEGSRLTVL.

This clonotype occurred many times. The V gene is TRBV11-1, the J gene TRBJ1-2; the D gene is possibly TRBD1 (5 bases). The CDR3 runs 13 residues. Trimming took 3 bases from V and 6 from J, leaving 11 bases between them. Germline V CDR1 and CDR2: SGHAT, FQDESV (reference sequence). The CDR3 loop reads CASSFGGLDGYTF. The CDR3 DNA is TGTGCCAGCAGCTTCGGGGGACTGGATGGCTACACCTTC.

This chain links TRBV7-2 with TRBJ2-7; D may be TRBD1 (5 bases). This CDR3 has 14 residues. The germline gives CDR1 SGHTA, CDR2 FQGNSA. Trimming stripped 1 base from V and 2 bases from J, with 9 bases between. CDR3 bases: TGTGCCAGCAGCTTAGGGGGCTTTACCTACGAGCAGTACGTC. Encoded protein: CASSLGGFTYEQYV.

V gene TRBV10-3 combines with J gene TRBJ1-2, with TRBD1 identical over 7 bases. There are 13 residues in the CDR3. V lost 8 bases to trimming and J lost 7 bases; unmatched junction nucleotides: 10. Germline lookup yields CDR1 ENHRY and CDR2 SYGVKD. As DNA, the CDR3 is TGTGCCATCCAATCTCCAGGACAGGCTGGCTACACCTTC. It is translated as CAIQSPGQAGYTF.

J is TRBJ2-7 and V is TRBV6-4; 7 bases fit TRBD1. The CDR3 spans 16 residues. Trimming cost V 2 bases and J 2 bases; bases outside gene matches: 9. Per germline, CDR1 MRHNA and CDR2 SNTAGT. The CDR3 is CASSDPGQSLTYEQYF. As DNA, the CDR3 is TGTGCCAGCAGTGACCCGGGACAGAGCCTTACCTACGAGCAGTACTTC.

This rearrangement joins TRBV4-3 to TRBJ1-4, with D unresolved. The germline V and J ends were trimmed by 0 bases and 4 bases, with 9 bases remaining between them. The CDR3 is made up of 15 amino acids. The germline V gene encodes CDR1 LGHNA and CDR2 YSLEER. The CDR3 here is CASSQDSIFNEKLFF. The CDR3 DNA reads as TGCGCCAGCAGCCAAGATAGTATTTTTAATGAAAAACTGTTTTTT.

This chain connects TRBV7-3 to TRBJ2-5; 8 bases match TRBD2. Germline CDR1 is SGHTA and CDR2 is FQGTGA. V gave up 5 bases and J gave up 5 bases; unmatched junction bases: 7. CDR3 length: 14 residues. The CDR3 coding sequence is TGTGCCAGCAGCCCTGGACTAGCCTGGGAGACCCAGTACTTC. Protein sequence: CASSPGLAWETQYF.

This clonotype was observed at least ten times. V is TRBV11-2 and J is TRBJ2-3; 7 nucleotides line up with TRBD2. This CDR3 contains 18 residues. CDR1 is SGHAT and CDR2 is FQNNGV in the germline V gene. V gave up 0 bases and J gave up 1 base; unmatched junction bases: 10. The CDR3: CASSLDTQRGRGTDTQYF. The CDR3 nucleotides are TGTGCCAGCAGCTTAGATACTCAACGGGGGAGGGGCACAGATACGCAGTATTTT.

Note on this clonotype: Given a much more abundant clone one base away, this may be a read error. This chain connects TRBV28 to TRBJ1-2; D not certain. The CDR3 contains 14 residues. Trimming took 11 bases from V and 4 from J, leaving 20 bases between them. The germline V gene has CDR1 MDHEN and CDR2 SYDVKM. The CDR3 DNA sequence: TGTGCCGGCACCCGAGGAGGAGTCAGCTATGGCTACACCTTC. Translating gives CAGTRGGVSYGYTF.

This clonotype was counted many times. The rearrangement uses TRBV10-1 and TRBJ2-1; D is unresolved. The length of the CDR3 is 14 residues. Trimming took 5 bases from V and 8 from J, leaving 16 bases between them. The V gene's germline CDR1 is WNHNN and CDR2 SYGVQD (reference sequence). CDR3 amino acids: CASSRNTLQDEQFF. CDR3 DNA: TGCGCCAGCAGTAGGAACACTCTCCAGGATGAGCAGTTCTTC.

The table lists this clonotype with a few counts. This CDR3 fails to terminate in the conserved phenylalanine or tryptophan, so it likely reflects a read error. The gene calls are TRBV6-5 and TRBJ1-2; 9 bases map to TRBD1. V was clipped by 4 bases and J by 2 bases; unmatched bases: 5. Germline V gene data show CDR1 as MNHEY and CDR2 as SVGAGI. The CDR3 is 15 amino acids. The chain's CDR3 is CASSSGTGQNYGYTS. CDR3 sequence (DNA): TGTGCCAGCAGTTCGGGGACAGGGCAAAACTATGGCTACACCTCC.

Only a few counts were recorded for this clonotype. The chain combines TRBV19 with TRBJ2-7; D uncertain. Germline lookup yields CDR1 LNHDA and CDR2 SQIVND (reference sequence). Trimming shortened V by 9 bases and J by 3 bases, and 15 bases separated the two germline ends. The CDR3 loop spans 13 amino acids. Here the CDR3 reads CASGGRDNYEQYF. The CDR3 DNA reads TGTGCCAGCGGCGGAAGGGATAACTACGAGCAGTACTTC.

The V and J genes are TRBV7-9 and TRBJ2-3; the D is unclear. Germline V gene sequence: CDR1 SEHNR, CDR2 FQNEAQ (reference sequence). The germline V and J ends were trimmed by 4 bases and 5 bases, with 10 bases remaining between them. This CDR3 comprises 13 residues. CDR3 amino acids: CASSSRPGDTQYF. Here the CDR3 DNA reads TGTGCCAGCAGCTCCCGACCGGGAGATACGCAGTATTTT.

The gene calls are TRBV28 and TRBJ2-5, with D uncertain. The CDR3 runs 13 residues. With 5 bases removed from V and 7 bases from J, the gap between germline ends came to 14 bases. CDR1 is MDHEN and CDR2 is SYDVKM in the germline V gene. DNA for the CDR3: TGTGCCAGCAGTAAAGGTCTGAAAGGGACCCAGTACTTC. Translating gives CASSKGLKGTQYF.

This clonotype was counted between two and nine times. The CDR3 loop reads CATSDPGQGALGYTF. DNA of the CDR3: TGTGCCACCAGTGATCCGGGACAGGGGGCCTTGGGCTACACCTTC. The chain uses TRBV24-1 and TRBJ1-2; 12 positions match TRBD1. Germline V gene sequence: CDR1 KGHDR, CDR2 SFDVKD. The V and J ends lost 3 bases and 8 bases, in that order; junction bases with no gene match: 6. The CDR3 runs to 15 residues.

This clonotype has a count of ten or more. The chain links TRBV10-2 to TRBJ1-6, with 7 bases fitting TRBD1. The CDR3 loop spans 13 amino acids. Germline trimming cut 10 bases from V and 6 bases from J; bases unmatched to any gene: 6. Per the germline V gene, CDR1 is WSHSY and CDR2 is SAAADI. This chain's CDR3 is CATQGVLNSPLHF. The CDR3 nucleotides read TGCGCCACCCAGGGGGTCCTTAATTCACCCCTCCACTTT.

This clonotype was detected many times. The chain links TRBV6-1 to TRBJ1-2; tentative D call: TRBD1 (5 bases). Germline V lookup: CDR1 MNHNS, CDR2 SASEGT. The CDR3 runs 17 residues. The V gene lost 0 bases and the J gene lost 4 bases, with 18 bases spanning the gap. Here the CDR3 DNA reads TGTGCCAGCAGTGAAGCGCTTCGGGCAGCGGGGGGCTATGGCTACACCTTC. It specifies CASSEALRAAGGYGYTF.

The sample holds a few counts of this clonotype. This may be a read error, as it is one base from a much larger clone. The rearrangement links TRBV7-7 to TRBJ2-3; D is possibly TRBD2 (5 bases). Germline V lookup: CDR1 SSHAT, CDR2 FNYEAQ (reference sequence). This CDR3 contains 14 residues. In DNA, the CDR3 is TGTGTCAGTACGGGGAAAACTAGCACAGATACGCAGTATTTT. Encoded protein: CVSTGKTSTDTQYF. The variable domain in full, with the rest retrieved from reference TRBV7-7 and TRBJ2-3, is GAGVSQSPRYKVTKRGQDVTLRCDPISSHATLYWYQQALGQGPEFLTYFNYEAQPDKSGLPSDRFSAERPEGSISTLTIQRTEQRDSAMYRCVSTGKTSTDTQYFGPGTRLTVL.

The V and J genes are TRBV28 and TRBJ1-4, with TRBD1 matching over 7 bases. The CDR3 runs to 15 residues. Germline values: CDR1 MDHEN, CDR2 SYDVKM. V gave up 5 bases and J gave up 5 bases; unmatched junction bases: 8. CDR3: CASSPSRGWNEKLFF. Here the CDR3 DNA reads TGTGCCAGCAGTCCTTCCAGGGGGTGGAATGAAAAACTGTTTTTT.